This TCR beta chain derives from a study of control samples from healthy donors and cancer patients. Some clones are missing from TCRdb's copy, which holds only in-frame ones; the method was immunoSEQ multiplex PCR. This table has roughly 120,000 clones, around nine tenths appearing once. Germline assignment: CDR1 SGHKS and CDR2 YYEKEE (reference sequence). V gave up 2 bases and J gave up 0 bases, with 10 bases separating them. This CDR3 comprises 15 residues. V is TRBV5-5 and J is TRBJ2-3; no reliable D call. This clonotype was obtained from a man aged 30 to 39 in good health. Sequenced: blood. DNA of the CDR3: TGTGCCAGCAGCTTAGTCGCCCCTAGCACAGATACGCAGTATTTT. Amino acid sequence: CASSLVAPSTDTQYF.